The rows below give T cell receptor beta chains drawn from one sample of a study of control samples from healthy donors and cancer patients. Data came from immunoSEQ multiplex PCR; TCRdb stores just in-frame clones and leaves some out. The sample lists 190,000 or so clones, roughly 91% occurring once. Sample: blood. The origin of the receptors is a man aged 18 to 29 in good health. Each CDR3 is given with its conserved first and last residue. The order of the fields is clone size, V gene, D gene, J gene, CDR3 DNA, CDR3 protein. The D gene is left open where the match is weak. Some rows have no size entry. The others give once, few or many, or a class for an expanded clone.

size: NA
V: TRBV5-8
D: NA
J: TRBJ1-3
DNA: TGTGCCAGCAGCCTGGGACCGGGATCTGGAAACACCATATATTTT
CDR3: CASSLGPGSGNTIYF

size: once
V: TRBV19
D: NA
J: TRBJ1-3
DNA: TGTGCCAGTAGTATTCGTGAGGGAAACACCATATATTTT
CDR3: CASSIREGNTIYF

size: NA
V: TRBV19
D: NA
J: TRBJ2-2
DNA: TGTGCCAGTAGCCTGACAGCCGGGGAGCTGTTTTTT
CDR3: CASSLTAGELFF

size: few
V: TRBV6-5
D: TRBD2
J: TRBJ2-1
DNA: TGTGCCAGCAGCCCCAGCGGGGGGGCCAATAATGAGCAGTTCTTC
CDR3: CASSPSGGANNEQFF

size: NA
V: TRBV15
D: NA
J: TRBJ2-7
DNA: TGTGCCACCAGCAGAGTTAGGGGTTTCGGCTACGAGCAGTACTTC
CDR3: CATSRVRGFGYEQYF

size: NA
V: TRBV12-3/TRBV12-4
D: NA
J: TRBJ1-1
DNA: TGTGCCAGCGTCCGGGAACCGAACACTGAAGCTTTCTTT
CDR3: CASVREPNTEAFF

size: NA
V: TRBV24-1
D: TRBD1
J: TRBJ2-1
DNA: TGTGCCTCGGGACAGGGATACAATGAGCAGTTCTTC
CDR3: CASGQGYNEQFF

size: NA
V: TRBV18
D: NA
J: TRBJ1-6
DNA: TGTGCCAGCTCACCAAACAAGCCCGACAATTCACCCCTCCACTTT
CDR3: CASSPNKPDNSPLHF

size: NA
V: TRBV4-1
D: NA
J: TRBJ1-6
DNA: TGCGCCAGCAGCCAAGTCCTAGTATTTGGGCAAAGCTTAAATTCACCCCTCCACTTT
CDR3: CASSQVLVFGQSLNSPLHF

size: once
V: TRBV9
D: NA
J: TRBJ2-1
DNA: TGTGCCAGCAGCTCAAGAGGGGCTAGCGAGGAGCAGTTCTTC
CDR3: CASSSRGASEEQFF

size: NA
V: TRBV5-1
D: NA
J: TRBJ2-3
DNA: TGCGCCAGCAGCTTGAGGGGCCTTGGGACAGATACGCAGTATTTT
CDR3: CASSLRGLGTDTQYF

size: NA
V: TRBV5-1
D: TRBD1
J: TRBJ1-2
DNA: TGCGCCAGCAGCTCAGAGGGGGCGGCCTATGGCTACACCTTC
CDR3: CASSSEGAAYGYTF

size: NA
V: TRBV10-3
D: TRBD1
J: TRBJ2-1
DNA: TGTGCCATCAGTGAGGGGCCGGGACAGGGATACAATGAGCAGTTCTTC
CDR3: CAISEGPGQGYNEQFF

size: NA
V: TRBV5-1
D: TRBD2
J: TRBJ2-3
DNA: TGCGCCAGCAGCCGCGGAATTTCTAGCGGGGGGGCCTTACTCGGTTCCACAGATACGCAGTATTTT
CDR3: CASSRGISSGGALLGSTDTQYF

size: NA
V: TRBV10-1
D: NA
J: TRBJ1-1
DNA: TGCGCCAGCAGTTTCCTTGACCCGGCCGCTATGAACACTGAAGCTTTCTTT
CDR3: CASSFLDPAAMNTEAFF